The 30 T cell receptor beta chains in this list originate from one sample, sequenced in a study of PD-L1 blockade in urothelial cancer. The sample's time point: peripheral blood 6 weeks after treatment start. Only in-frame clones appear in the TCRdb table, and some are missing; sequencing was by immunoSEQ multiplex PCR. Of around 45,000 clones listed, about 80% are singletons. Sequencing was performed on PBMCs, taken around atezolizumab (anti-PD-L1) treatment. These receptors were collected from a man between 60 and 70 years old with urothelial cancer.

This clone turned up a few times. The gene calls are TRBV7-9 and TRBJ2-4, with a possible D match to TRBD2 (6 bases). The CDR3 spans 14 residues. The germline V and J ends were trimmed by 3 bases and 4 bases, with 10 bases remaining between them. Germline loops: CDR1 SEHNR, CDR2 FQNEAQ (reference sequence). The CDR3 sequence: CASSFGGEKNIQYF. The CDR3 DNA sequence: TGTGCCAGCAGCTTTGGAGGGGAGAAAAACATTCAGTACTTC.

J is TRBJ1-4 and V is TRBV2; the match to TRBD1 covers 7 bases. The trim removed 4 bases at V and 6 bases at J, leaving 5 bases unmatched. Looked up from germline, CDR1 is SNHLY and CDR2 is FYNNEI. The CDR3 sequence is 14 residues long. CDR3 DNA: TGTGCCAGCAGTGCCGACAGGGCGGATGAAAAACTGTTTTTT. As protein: CASSADRADEKLFF.

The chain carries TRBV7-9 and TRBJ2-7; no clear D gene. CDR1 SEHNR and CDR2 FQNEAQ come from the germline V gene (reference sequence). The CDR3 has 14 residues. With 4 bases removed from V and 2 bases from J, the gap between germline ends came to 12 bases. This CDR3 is CASSSVGEPYEQYF. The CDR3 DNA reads TGTGCCAGCAGCTCAGTGGGCGAACCCTACGAGCAGTACTTC.

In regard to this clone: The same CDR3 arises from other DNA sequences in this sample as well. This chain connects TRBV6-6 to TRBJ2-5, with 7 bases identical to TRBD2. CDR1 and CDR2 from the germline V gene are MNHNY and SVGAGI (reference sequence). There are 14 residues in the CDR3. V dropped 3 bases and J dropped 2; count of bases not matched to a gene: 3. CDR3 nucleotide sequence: TGTGCCAGCAGTTATCGCGGGGGACAAGAGACCCAGTACTTC. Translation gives CASSYRGGQETQYF.

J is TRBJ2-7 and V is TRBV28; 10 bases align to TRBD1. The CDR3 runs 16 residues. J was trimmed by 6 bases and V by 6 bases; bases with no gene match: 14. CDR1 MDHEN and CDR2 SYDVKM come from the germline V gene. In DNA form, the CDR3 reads TGTGCCAGCAGCCAGAGATCCCGGGACAGGGGAGGCGAGCAGTACTTC. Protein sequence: CASSQRSRDRGGEQYF.

CDR3 sequence reads: CASSLGQGTGHYNEQFF. CDR3 nucleotide sequence: TGTGCCAGCAGCTTGGGCCAAGGGACAGGACATTACAATGAGCAGTTCTTC. The V gene is TRBV5-6, the J gene TRBJ2-1, with 8 bases fitting TRBD1. Germline CDR1 and CDR2: SGHDT and YYEEEE. V lost 0 bases to trimming and J lost 4 bases; unmatched junction nucleotides: 9. The CDR3 is 17 residues long.

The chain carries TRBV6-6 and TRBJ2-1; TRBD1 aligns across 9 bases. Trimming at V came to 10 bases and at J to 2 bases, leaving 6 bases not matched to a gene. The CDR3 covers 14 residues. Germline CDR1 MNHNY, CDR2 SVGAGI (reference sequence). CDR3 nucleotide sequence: TGTGCCACCTACCGGACAGGGGCCTACAATGAGCAGTTCTTC. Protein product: CATYRTGAYNEQFF.

The CDR3, as DNA: TGTGCCAGCCAGACAGGGCTGAACACTGAAGCTTTCTTT. Its translation is CASQTGLNTEAFF. V usage is TRBV19 and J usage is TRBJ1-1; 7 bases map to TRBD1. CDR1 is LNHDA and CDR2 is SQIVND in the germline V gene (reference sequence). Trimming cost V 9 bases and J 0 bases; bases outside gene matches: 4. CDR3 length: 13 residues.

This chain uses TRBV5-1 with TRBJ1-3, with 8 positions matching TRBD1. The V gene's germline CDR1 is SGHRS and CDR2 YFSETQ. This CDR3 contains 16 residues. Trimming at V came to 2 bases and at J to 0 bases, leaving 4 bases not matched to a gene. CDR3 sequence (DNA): TGCGCCAGCAGCTTCGGGACAGGCCGCTCTGGAAACACCATATATTTT. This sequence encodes CASSFGTGRSGNTIYF. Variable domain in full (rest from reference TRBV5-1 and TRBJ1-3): KAGVTQTPRYLIKTRGQQVTLSCSPISGHRSVSWYQQTPGQGLQFLFEYFSETQRNKGNFPGRFSGRQFSNSRSEMNVSTLELGDSALYLCASSFGTGRSGNTIYFGEGSWLTVV.

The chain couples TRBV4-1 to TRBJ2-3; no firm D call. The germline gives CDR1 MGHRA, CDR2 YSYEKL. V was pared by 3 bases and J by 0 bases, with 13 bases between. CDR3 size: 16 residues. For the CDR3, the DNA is TGCGCCAGCAGCCAGGCCTCTGCCCCTAGCACAGATACGCAGTATTTT. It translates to CASSQASAPSTDTQYF.

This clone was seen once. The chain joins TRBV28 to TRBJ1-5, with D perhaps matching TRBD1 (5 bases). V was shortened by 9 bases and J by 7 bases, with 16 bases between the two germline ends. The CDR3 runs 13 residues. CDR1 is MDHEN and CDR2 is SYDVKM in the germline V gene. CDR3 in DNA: TGTGCCAGTACCAACCCCGGGGGGCAGCCCCAGCATTTT. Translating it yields CASTNPGGQPQHF.

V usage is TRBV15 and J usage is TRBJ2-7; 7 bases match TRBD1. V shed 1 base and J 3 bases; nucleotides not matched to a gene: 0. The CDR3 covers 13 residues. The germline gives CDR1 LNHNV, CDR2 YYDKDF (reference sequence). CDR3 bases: TGTGCCACCAGCAGAGGGACAGGCTACGAGCAGTACTTC. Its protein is CATSRGTGYEQYF.

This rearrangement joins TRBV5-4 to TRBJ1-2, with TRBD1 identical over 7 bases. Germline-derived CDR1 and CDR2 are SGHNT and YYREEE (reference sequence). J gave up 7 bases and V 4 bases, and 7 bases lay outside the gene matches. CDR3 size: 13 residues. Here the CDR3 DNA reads TGTGCCAGCAGCGCCGACAGGGATCTTGGCTACACCTTC. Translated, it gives CASSADRDLGYTF.

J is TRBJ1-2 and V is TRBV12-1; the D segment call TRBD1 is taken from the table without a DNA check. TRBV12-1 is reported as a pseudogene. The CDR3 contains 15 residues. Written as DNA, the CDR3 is TGTGCCAGCAGCTTCGTGGGGCGCTTTAACTATGGCTACACCTTC. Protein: CASSFVGRFNYGYTF.

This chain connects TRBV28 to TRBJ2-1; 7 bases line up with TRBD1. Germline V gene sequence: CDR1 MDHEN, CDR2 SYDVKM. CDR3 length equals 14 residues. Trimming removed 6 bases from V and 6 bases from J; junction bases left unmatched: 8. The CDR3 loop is CASSPSWDSNEQFF. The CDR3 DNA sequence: TGTGCCAGCAGCCCATCGTGGGACAGCAATGAGCAGTTCTTC.

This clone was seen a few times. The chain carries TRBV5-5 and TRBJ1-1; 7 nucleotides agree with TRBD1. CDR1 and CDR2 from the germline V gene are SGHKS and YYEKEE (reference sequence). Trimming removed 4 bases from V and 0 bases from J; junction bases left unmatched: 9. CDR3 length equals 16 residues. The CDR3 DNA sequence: TGTGCCAGCAGCCGAGACAGGGCCCGAGTGAACACTGAAGCTTTCTTT. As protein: CASSRDRARVNTEAFF.

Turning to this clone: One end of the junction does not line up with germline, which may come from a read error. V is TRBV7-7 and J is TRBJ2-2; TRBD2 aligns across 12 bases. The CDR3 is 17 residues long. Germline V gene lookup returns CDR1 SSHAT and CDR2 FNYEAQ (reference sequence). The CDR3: CASSPASGGAVAGELFF. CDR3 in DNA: TGTGCTAGCAGCCCCGCTAGCGGGGGGGCCGTCGCCGGGGAGCTGTTTTTT.

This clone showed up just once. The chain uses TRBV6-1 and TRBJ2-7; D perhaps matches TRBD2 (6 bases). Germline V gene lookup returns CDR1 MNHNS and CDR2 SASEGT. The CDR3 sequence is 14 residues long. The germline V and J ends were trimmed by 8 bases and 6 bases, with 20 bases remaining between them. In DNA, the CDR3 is TGTGCCAGCCACCAGTTGAGAGGGAGGAGCGAGCAGTACTTC. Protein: CASHQLRGRSEQYF.

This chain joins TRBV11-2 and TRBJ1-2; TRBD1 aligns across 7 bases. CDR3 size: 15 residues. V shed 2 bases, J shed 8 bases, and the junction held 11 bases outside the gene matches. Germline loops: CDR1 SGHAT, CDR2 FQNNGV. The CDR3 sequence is CASSLPPTGWKGYTF. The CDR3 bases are TGTGCCAGCAGCTTACCTCCGACAGGGTGGAAAGGCTACACCTTC.

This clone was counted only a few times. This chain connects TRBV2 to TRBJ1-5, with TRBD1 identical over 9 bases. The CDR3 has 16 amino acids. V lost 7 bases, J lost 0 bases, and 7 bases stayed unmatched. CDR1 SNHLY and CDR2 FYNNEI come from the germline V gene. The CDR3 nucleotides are TGTGCCAGCAAACGGACAGGGGACAATAGCAATCAGCCCCAGCATTTT. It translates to CASKRTGDNSNQPQHF.

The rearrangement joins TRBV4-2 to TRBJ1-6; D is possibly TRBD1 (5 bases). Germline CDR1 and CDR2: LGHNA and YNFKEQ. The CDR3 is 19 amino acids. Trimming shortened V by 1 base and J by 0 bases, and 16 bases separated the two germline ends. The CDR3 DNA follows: TGTGCCAGCAGCCAAGCCCCGACAGCATTGAGCTCCTATAATTCACCCCTCCACTTT. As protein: CASSQAPTALSSYNSPLHF.

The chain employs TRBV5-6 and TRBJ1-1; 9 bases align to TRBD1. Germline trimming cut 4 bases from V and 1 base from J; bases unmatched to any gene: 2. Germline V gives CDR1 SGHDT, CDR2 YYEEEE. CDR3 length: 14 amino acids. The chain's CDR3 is CASSRGQGNTEAFF. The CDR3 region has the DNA TGTGCCAGCAGCAGGGGACAGGGGAACACTGAAGCTTTCTTT.

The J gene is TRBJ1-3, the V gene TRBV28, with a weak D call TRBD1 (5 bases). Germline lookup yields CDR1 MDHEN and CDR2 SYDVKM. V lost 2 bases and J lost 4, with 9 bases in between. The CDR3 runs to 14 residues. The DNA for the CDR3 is TGTGCCAGCAGTTTAGAGAACAGGGGAAACACCATATATTTT. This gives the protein CASSLENRGNTIYF.

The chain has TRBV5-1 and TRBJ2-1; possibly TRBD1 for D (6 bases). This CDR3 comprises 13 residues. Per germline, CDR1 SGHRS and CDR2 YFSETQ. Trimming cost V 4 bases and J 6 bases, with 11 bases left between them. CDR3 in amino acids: CASSGDNSNEQFF. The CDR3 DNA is TGCGCCAGCAGCGGGGACAATTCCAATGAGCAGTTCTTC.

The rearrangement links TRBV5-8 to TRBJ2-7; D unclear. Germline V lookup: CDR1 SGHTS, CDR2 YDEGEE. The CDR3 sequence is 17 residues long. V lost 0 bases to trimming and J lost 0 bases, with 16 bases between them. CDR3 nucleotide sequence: TGTGCCAGCAGCTTGGCACCGCCGCTTCGAGACTCCTACGAGCAGTACTTC. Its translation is CASSLAPPLRDSYEQYF.

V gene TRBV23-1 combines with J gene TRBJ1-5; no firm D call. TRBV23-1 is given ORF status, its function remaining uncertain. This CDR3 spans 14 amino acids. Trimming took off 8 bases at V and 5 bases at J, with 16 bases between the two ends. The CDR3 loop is CASHLFVMDQPQHF. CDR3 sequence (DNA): TGCGCCAGCCATCTATTCGTTATGGATCAGCCCCAGCATTTT.

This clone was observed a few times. The CDR3 region has the DNA TGCAGCGTTGGAGTCGACAGATGGTATGAGCAGTTCTTC. This sequence encodes CSVGVDRWYEQFF. V and J are TRBV29-1 and TRBJ2-1, with a tentative D call TRBD1 (5 bases). The CDR3 consists of 13 residues. Per the germline V gene, CDR1 is SQVTM and CDR2 is ANQGSEA. Between the trimmed V and J ends, which lost 4 bases and 8 bases, there was a span of 15 bases.

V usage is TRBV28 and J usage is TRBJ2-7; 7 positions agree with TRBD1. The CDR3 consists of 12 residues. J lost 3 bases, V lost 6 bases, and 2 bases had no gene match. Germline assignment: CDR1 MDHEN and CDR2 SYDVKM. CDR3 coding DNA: TGTGCCAGCAGACGGGACAGCTACGAGCAGTACTTC. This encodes CASRRDSYEQYF.

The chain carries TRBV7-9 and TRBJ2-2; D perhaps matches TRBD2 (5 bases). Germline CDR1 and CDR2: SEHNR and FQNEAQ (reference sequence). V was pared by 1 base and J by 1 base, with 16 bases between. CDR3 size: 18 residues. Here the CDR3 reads CASSLGGSARKNTGELFF. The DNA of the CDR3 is TGTGCCAGCAGCTTAGGAGGGTCGGCCCGTAAGAACACCGGGGAGCTGTTTTTT.

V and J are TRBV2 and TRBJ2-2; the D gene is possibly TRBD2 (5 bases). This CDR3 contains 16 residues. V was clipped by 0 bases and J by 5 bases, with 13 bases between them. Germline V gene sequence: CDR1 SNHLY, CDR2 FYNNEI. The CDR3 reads CASSEARGISTGELFF. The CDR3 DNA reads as TGTGCCAGCAGTGAAGCCAGAGGGATTTCGACCGGGGAGCTGTTTTTT.